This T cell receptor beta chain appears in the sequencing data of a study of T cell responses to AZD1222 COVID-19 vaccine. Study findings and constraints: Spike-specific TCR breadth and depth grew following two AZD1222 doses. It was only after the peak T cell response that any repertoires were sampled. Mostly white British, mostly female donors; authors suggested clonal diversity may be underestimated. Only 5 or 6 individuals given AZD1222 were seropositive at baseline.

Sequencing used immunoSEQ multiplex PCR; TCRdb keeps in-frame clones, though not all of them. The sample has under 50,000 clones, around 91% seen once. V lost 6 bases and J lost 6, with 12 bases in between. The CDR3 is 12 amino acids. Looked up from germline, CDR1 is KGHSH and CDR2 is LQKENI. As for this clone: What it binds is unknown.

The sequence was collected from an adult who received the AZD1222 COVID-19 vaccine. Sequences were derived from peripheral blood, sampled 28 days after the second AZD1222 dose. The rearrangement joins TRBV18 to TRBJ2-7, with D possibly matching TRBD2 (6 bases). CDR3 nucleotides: TGTGCCAGCTCGCCGTCCGGGGGCGAGCAGTACTTC. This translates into CASSPSGGEQYF.